Listed here are 30 T cell receptor beta chains from one sample, sequenced in a study of PD-1 blockade in classical Hodgkin lymphoma (dated by TCRdb to 2018 to 2020). Libraries were made using the immunoSEQ multiplex PCR assay. The immuneACCESS repertoire file appears here via TCRdb, limited to in-frame rearrangements. These files lack a portion of the clones; in checked studies, under half of the deficit traces to unresolved V genes, and the cause of the others is not known. The sample table shows tens of thousands of clones, and roughly 89% are seen once. 14% of the sample rests with the top ten. Per the publication, the time point label means: cycle 4 day 1 (C4D1), after more than five weeks of nivolumab. All trial patients had relapsed after autologous stem cell transplantation, with cohorts A, B and C differing in prior brentuximab vedotin exposure. The source was peripheral blood mononuclear cells (PBMCs), collected before the fourth cycle of nivolumab. Receptor source: a human donor with classical Hodgkin lymphoma.

This chain uses TRBV27 with TRBJ2-7, with 9 bases identical to TRBD2. Per germline, CDR1 MNHEY and CDR2 SMNVEV (reference sequence). After removal of 4 bases from V and 0 bases from J, the junction contained 13 bases not matched to a gene. The CDR3 is 18 residues long. The CDR3 sequence: CASSSHPGLAFSSYEQYF. The CDR3 coding sequence is TGTGCCAGCAGTTCCCACCCAGGACTAGCGTTTAGCTCCTACGAGCAGTACTTC.

DNA for the CDR3: TGTGCCAGCAGTGGAGTCCCCGGAGGCACCGGGGAGCTGTTTTTT. Residues: CASSGVPGGTGELFF. The chain recombines TRBV6-4 with TRBJ2-2; a possible D gene is TRBD2 (5 bases). Germline V gives CDR1 MRHNA, CDR2 SNTAGT. The germline V and J ends were trimmed by 4 bases and 4 bases, with 13 bases remaining between them. CDR3 length: 15 amino acids.

This chain uses TRBV5-8 with TRBJ2-5; D uncertain. Germline CDR1 is SGHTS and CDR2 is YDEGEE. The V and J ends lost 1 base and 2 bases respectively, with 6 bases between them. This CDR3 has 13 residues. CDR3 in amino acids: CASSLTVQETQYF. DNA for the CDR3: TGTGCCAGCAGCTTGACAGTTCAAGAGACCCAGTACTTC.

This chain connects TRBV5-4 to TRBJ2-5; no definite D call. Gene TRBJ2-7 matches the end of the DNA better, so the J call may be wrong. CDR1 and CDR2 from the germline V gene are SGHNT and YYREEE (reference sequence). The CDR3 runs to 11 residues. CDR3: CASSLDYEQYF. CDR3 in DNA: TGTGCCAGCAGCCTAGACTACGAGCAGTACTTC.

This chain joins TRBV6-5 and TRBJ2-7; 7 bases fit TRBD2. With V trimmed by 2 bases and J by 6 bases, 4 bases remained unmatched. This CDR3 has 13 amino acids. Germline lookup yields CDR1 MNHEY and CDR2 SVGAGI. For the CDR3, the DNA is TGTGCCAGCAGTTACGACTCGGGGGGCGAGCAGTACTTC. Translating gives CASSYDSGGEQYF.

The CDR3 bases are TGTGCCAGTAGTATTGGGGTCATGAACACTGAAGCTTTCTTT. As protein: CASSIGVMNTEAFF. The V gene is TRBV19, the J gene TRBJ1-1, with no clear D. CDR3 length: 14 amino acids. The V gene's germline CDR1 is LNHDA and CDR2 SQIVND (reference sequence). V shed 3 bases and J shed 0 bases, with 8 bases lying between them.

The chain uses TRBV5-1 and TRBJ2-3; 8 positions agree with TRBD1. In germline, CDR1 is SGHRS, CDR2 YFSETQ. Trimming removed 4 bases from V and 6 bases from J; junction bases left unmatched: 7. The CDR3 contains 14 residues. CDR3 sequence: CASSQGARADTQYF. CDR3 coding DNA: TGCGCCAGCAGCCAGGGGGCCAGGGCTGATACGCAGTATTTT.

The genes are TRBV27 and TRBJ1-2, with a tentative D call TRBD1 (5 bases). Trimming stripped 0 bases from V and 5 bases from J, with 10 bases between. The V gene's germline CDR1 is MNHEY and CDR2 SMNVEV (reference sequence). The CDR3 consists of 14 residues. The CDR3 DNA reads as TGTGCCAGCAGTTTATCCGGGACGCAGTATGGCTACACCTTC. Its translation: CASSLSGTQYGYTF.

This chain uses TRBV6-5 with TRBJ1-1; a weak D match, TRBD1 (6 bases). The CDR3 loop spans 15 amino acids. Per germline, CDR1 MNHEY and CDR2 SVGAGI. The V gene lost 2 bases and the J gene lost 4 bases, with 14 bases spanning the gap. This CDR3 reads CASSYDRTTGTEAFF. In DNA, the CDR3 is TGTGCCAGCAGTTACGACAGGACGACGGGCACTGAAGCTTTCTTT.

The genes are TRBV7-9 and TRBJ1-4; D may be TRBD1 (5 bases). Germline CDR1 is SEHNR and CDR2 is FQNEAQ (reference sequence). This CDR3 is built from 14 residues. V dropped 8 bases and J dropped 1 base, with 11 bases sitting between them. The CDR3 protein is CASQVGGTNEKLFF. In nucleotides, the CDR3 is TGTGCCAGCCAGGTGGGGGGAACTAATGAAAAACTGTTTTTT.

The rearrangement joins TRBV27 to TRBJ2-5; 8 positions match TRBD2. With 6 bases clipped from V and 6 bases from J, the junction kept 12 bases outside the gene matches. The CDR3 sequence is 15 residues long. Germline assignment: CDR1 MNHEY and CDR2 SMNVEV (reference sequence). The CDR3 sequence: CASSSVREGLKTQYF. CDR3 sequence (DNA): TGTGCCAGCAGCTCCGTTCGGGAGGGCCTAAAGACCCAGTACTTC.

The V and J genes are TRBV6-5 and TRBJ2-7; D is possibly TRBD2 (5 bases). Germline CDR1 and CDR2: MNHEY and SVGAGI. V was clipped by 6 bases and J by 9 bases, with 12 bases between them. The length of the CDR3 is 11 residues. The CDR3 is CASRRGEVQYF. The CDR3, as DNA: TGTGCCAGCAGACGGGGAGAGGTGCAGTACTTC.

Only one count was recorded for this clone. The V and J genes are TRBV18 and TRBJ2-1, with 13 positions matching TRBD2. The germline V gene encodes CDR1 KGHSH and CDR2 LQKENI. The length of the CDR3 is 17 residues. Germline trimming cut 5 bases from V and 9 bases from J; bases unmatched to any gene: 13. The DNA of the CDR3 is TGTGCCAGCTCAAGAGGACTAGCGGGAGTTTTTAGTGGTGAGCAGTTCTTC. The encoded protein is CASSRGLAGVFSGEQFF.

The rearrangement uses TRBV2 and TRBJ1-4; 12 bases line up with TRBD1. CDR1 SNHLY and CDR2 FYNNEI come from the germline V gene. This CDR3 has 15 residues. Trimming removed 7 bases from V and 7 bases from J; junction bases left unmatched: 7. Here the CDR3 reads CASTGQGASGEKLFF. The CDR3 nucleotides are TGTGCCAGCACGGGACAGGGGGCATCGGGTGAAAAACTGTTTTTT.

The chain carries TRBV2 and TRBJ2-1, with D uncertain. Trimming stripped 1 base from V and 8 bases from J, with 15 bases between. The CDR3 spans 15 residues. Germline V CDR1 and CDR2: SNHLY, FYNNEI. This chain's CDR3 is CASSEEFSSFHEQFF. The CDR3, as DNA: TGTGCCAGCAGTGAAGAATTCTCTAGTTTCCATGAGCAGTTCTTC.

This chain links TRBV7-2 with TRBJ2-1; TRBD1 agrees at 10 bases. The germline CDR1 and CDR2 sequences are SGHTA and FQGNSA. The CDR3 runs to 16 residues. After removal of 6 bases from V and 4 bases from J, the junction contained 9 bases not matched to a gene. The DNA for the CDR3 is TGTGCCAGCAGGCGGCCGGGGACAGGGGAATACAATGAGCAGTTCTTC. Its protein is CASRRPGTGEYNEQFF.

The rearrangement links TRBV19 to TRBJ1-2, with no clear D. Germline values: CDR1 LNHDA, CDR2 SQIVND (reference sequence). V lost 6 bases to trimming and J lost 0 bases, with 8 bases between them. This CDR3 has 13 residues. This CDR3 is CASRKETNYGYTF. In DNA, the CDR3 is TGTGCCAGTAGGAAGGAAACTAACTATGGCTACACCTTC.

V and J are TRBV11-2 and TRBJ2-5; TRBD1 or TRBD2 may be the D gene (5 bases each). The V gene's germline CDR1 is SGHAT and CDR2 FQNNGV. The CDR3 spans 15 residues. V lost 1 base and J lost 3, with 12 bases in between. CDR3 in amino acids: CASSLVGVGEETQYF. CDR3 DNA: TGTGCCAGCAGCTTAGTAGGGGTGGGGGAAGAGACCCAGTACTTC.

As to this clone: The conserved closing phenylalanine or tryptophan is absent in this CDR3, likely reflecting a read error. It is unclear where the CDR3 begins or ends on the DNA, so no DNA is shown, and the CDR3 is as TCRdb lists it. The chain is built from TRBV6-1 and TRBJ2-7. Germline V gene data show CDR1 as MNHNS and CDR2 as SASEGT. The CDR3 is 13 residues long, counting both termini. CDR3 loop: CASSEADRGPQRY.

The chain links TRBV5-1 to TRBJ1-2; TRBD1 matches at 9 bases. J lost 6 bases, V lost 4 bases, and 10 bases had no gene match. Looked up from germline, CDR1 is SGHRS and CDR2 is YFSETQ. The CDR3 runs 15 residues. The CDR3 region is CASSPPGQGANGYTF. The CDR3 bases are TGCGCCAGCAGCCCGCCGGGACAGGGAGCGAATGGCTACACCTTC.

This clone came up once. V usage is TRBV7-3 and J usage is TRBJ1-4, with 7 bases aligning to TRBD1. CDR1 and CDR2 from the germline V gene are SGHTA and FQGTGA. The CDR3 consists of 16 residues. Germline trimming cut 4 bases from V and 3 bases from J; bases unmatched to any gene: 8. As DNA, the CDR3 is TGTGCCAGCAGCTCCACAGGGAGGGGGCCTAATGAAAAACTGTTTTTT. Its protein is CASSSTGRGPNEKLFF. The full variable domain, with the rest looked up from reference TRBV7-3 and TRBJ1-4, is GAGVSQTPSNKVTEKGKYVELRCDPISGHTALYWYRQSLGQGPEFLIYFQGTGAADDSGLPNDRFFAVRPEGSVSTLKIQRTERGDSAVYLCASSSTGRGPNEKLFFGSGTQLSVL.

The chain joins TRBV19 to TRBJ1-5; TRBD1 matches 8 bases. The CDR3 has 14 amino acids. The V segment lost 4 bases and the J segment 4 bases; nucleotides outside the gene matches: 3. Germline lookup yields CDR1 LNHDA and CDR2 SQIVND (reference sequence). CDR3 DNA: TGTGCCAGTAGTAGGCGACAGGGGAATCAGCCCCAGCATTTT. It specifies CASSRRQGNQPQHF.

The chain employs TRBV13 and TRBJ1-5; D perhaps matches TRBD1 (5 bases). The germline CDR1 and CDR2 sequences are PRHDT and FYEKMQ (reference sequence). The V end was cut by 0 bases, the J end by 9 bases, with 12 bases between. The CDR3 is 14 residues long. The CDR3 DNA is TGTGCCAGCAGCTTAGGGCCAGGGCACCGGCCCCAGCATTTT. Translation: CASSLGPGHRPQHF.

In this sample, this clone turned up a few times. The chain is built from TRBV19 and TRBJ1-5; D is unclear. The CDR3 is made up of 13 amino acids. CDR1 LNHDA and CDR2 SQIVND come from the germline V gene (reference sequence). Trimming removed 1 base from V and 2 bases from J, with 3 bases in between. The CDR3 DNA reads as TGTGCCAGTAGTATAGTGGGCAATCAGCCCCAGCATTTT. Translated: CASSIVGNQPQHF.

This chain links TRBV4-2 with TRBJ1-1, with D possibly matching TRBD1 (5 bases). Trimming cost V 5 bases and J 10 bases, with 17 bases left between them. The CDR3 is 13 amino acids. Germline assignment: CDR1 LGHNA and CDR2 YNFKEQ. CDR3 sequence (DNA): TGTGCCAGCAGCGCCACTCAGGGTGGGGGAGCTTTCTTT. Amino acids: CASSATQGGGAFF.

The rearrangement links TRBV27 to TRBJ2-3; 15 bases align to TRBD2. The germline gives CDR1 MNHEY, CDR2 SMNVEV (reference sequence). The CDR3 length is 16 residues. The V gene end was trimmed by 3 bases and the J gene end by 6 bases; junction bases not matched to a gene: 4. CDR3 loop: CASSLSGTSGRDTQYF. The CDR3 region has the DNA TGTGCCAGCAGTTTGTCCGGGACTAGCGGGAGGGATACGCAGTATTTT.

J is TRBJ2-1 and V is TRBV7-2; no clear D gene. From germline, CDR1 is SGHTA and CDR2 FQGNSA. This CDR3 has 18 residues. Trimming removed 5 bases at V and 1 base at J, with 21 bases between. This chain's CDR3 is CASSRFLPGSLSYNEQFF. Here the CDR3 DNA reads TGTGCCAGCAGCCGGTTCCTTCCTGGCTCGTTGTCCTACAATGAGCAGTTCTTC.

This chain joins TRBV7-9 and TRBJ2-1; 13 nucleotides align to TRBD2. Germline-derived CDR1 and CDR2 are SEHNR and FQNEAQ (reference sequence). V gave up 6 bases and J gave up 0 bases; unmatched junction bases: 8. The CDR3 sequence is 18 residues long. As DNA, the CDR3 is TGTGCCAGCAGGGGACTAGCGGGATCCCAAAGCTCCTACAATGAGCAGTTCTTC. This encodes CASRGLAGSQSSYNEQFF. Using reference TRBV7-9 and TRBJ2-1 for the parts outside the CDR3, the full variable domain is DTGVSQNPRHKITKRGQNVTFRCDPISEHNRLYWYRQTLGQGPEFLTYFQNEAQLEKSRLLSDRFSAERPKGSFSTLEIQRTEQGDSAMYLCASRGLAGSQSSYNEQFFGPGTRLTVL.

The rearrangement joins TRBV5-1 to TRBJ1-6, with 10 bases fitting TRBD1. Germline assignment: CDR1 SGHRS and CDR2 YFSETQ. V lost 4 bases, J lost 0 bases, and 4 bases stayed unmatched. CDR3 size: 17 residues. CDR3 nucleotides: TGCGCCAGCAGCCTGGGACAGGGGAGCTCCTATAATTCACCCCTCCACTTT. This codes for CASSLGQGSSYNSPLHF.

The chain has TRBV5-1 and TRBJ2-3, with 8 bases that match TRBD2. CDR3 length: 15 residues. The J segment lost 2 bases and the V segment lost 1 base, leaving 3 bases of the junction unmatched. CDR1 is SGHRS, CDR2 YFSETQ, per germline. CDR3 coding DNA: TGCGCCAGCAGCTTGATACTAGCGGACACAGATACGCAGTATTTT. This sequence encodes CASSLILADTDTQYF.